Listed here is a single TCR beta chain. Antigen specificity is unknown. Unique molecular identifiers tagged the TCR beta cDNA libraries. Some 500,000 cDNA molecules were obtained per 1 to 10 million input T cells. Via MiXCR, TCRdb re-called the PCR reads, giving one row per CDR3 protein. This sample has approximately 730,000 distinct CDR3 sequences, with more than 45% found just once. The sample originates from a study of post-analysis software for immune sequencing data. Study-wide context: Patients with relapsing-remitting, secondary progressive and progressive-relapsing multiple sclerosis courses were all represented.

General observations from the study: Four or five TRBV segments (TRBV5-6, TRBV5-1 and TRBV20-1 among them) occurred more frequently in patients than in controls. Samples made in the same batch grouped tightly together by F measure. Multiple sclerosis patients had significantly lower normalized Chao1 diversity than controls.

V was clipped by 0 bases and J by 2 bases, with 9 bases between them. The CDR3 has 15 amino acids. Germline assignment: CDR1 SGHRS and CDR2 YFSETQ. The chain uses TRBV5-1 and TRBJ2-1, with a possible D match to TRBD1 (6 bases). The source material was blood. The receptor comes from a girl between 10 and 17 years old with multiple sclerosis. CDR3 coding DNA: TGCGCCAGCAGCTTGGGACAGGCCACCTACAATGAGCAGTTCTTC. Translating it yields CASSLGQATYNEQFF. Filled out from reference TRBV5-1 and TRBJ2-1, the complete variable domain reads KAGVTQTPRYLIKTRGQQVTLSCSPISGHRSVSWYQQTPGQGLQFLFEYFSETQRNKGNFPGRFSGRQFSNSRSEMNVSTLELGDSALYLCASSLGQATYNEQFFGPGTRLTVL.